One and the same sample provided the 24 T cell receptor beta chains below, sequenced in a study of metastatic and nonmetastatic thyroid tumors. TCRdb re-called the PCR reads via MiXCR. The table has about 34,000 clones, 17% seen once. All patients were untreated before thyroid surgery. Sequenced material: blood. These TCRs come from a female donor with papillary thyroid cancer or a benign thyroid nodule (not recorded which). Some clones in this sample may be carry-over from other donors' samples.

The chain employs TRBV7-6 and TRBJ2-7; D is uncertain. The V and J ends lost 5 bases and 0 bases respectively, with 11 bases between them. The CDR3 loop spans 14 amino acids. In germline, CDR1 is SGHVS, CDR2 FNYEAQ. CDR3 loop: CASSAAGYSYEQYF. The CDR3 nucleotides read TGTGCCAGCAGCGCCGCAGGTTACTCCTACGAGCAGTACTTC.

This clone was picked up a small number of times. The gene calls are TRBV10-1 and TRBJ2-5, with TRBD1 identical over 11 bases. The CDR3 loop spans 14 amino acids. The ends lost 5 bases at V and 4 bases at J; junction bases unmatched: 3. Germline V lookup: CDR1 WNHNN, CDR2 SYGVQD (reference sequence). The CDR3 DNA follows: TGCGCCAGCAGTTCCGGGACAGGGGGAGAGACCCAGTACTTC. Protein: CASSSGTGGETQYF.

This clone was found many times. The V call is TRBV7-3, the J call TRBJ2-1; no clear D. The germline V and J ends were trimmed by 2 bases and 15 bases, with 17 bases remaining between them. CDR3 length: 13 amino acids. Per the germline V gene, CDR1 is SGHTA and CDR2 is FQGTGA. The chain's CDR3 is CASSLSAHEVPFF. DNA of the CDR3: TGTGCCAGCAGCTTATCGGCCCACGAGGTTCCGTTCTTC.

The chain uses TRBV20-1 and TRBJ2-1; tentative D call: TRBD2 (6 bases). The CDR3 consists of 14 residues. Trimming took off 2 bases at V and 13 bases at J, with 21 bases between the two ends. Germline V lookup: CDR1 DFQATT, CDR2 SNEGSKA (reference sequence). The CDR3 spells CSARICGVGTDQFF. The CDR3 coding sequence is TGCAGTGCTAGAATTTGCGGAGTAGGGACTGATCAGTTCTTC.

This clone was observed a few times. The chain recombines TRBV28 with TRBJ2-7; D is possibly TRBD2 (6 bases). Germline loops: CDR1 MDHEN, CDR2 SYDVKM. Deletions cut 3 bases from V and 6 bases from J, with 9 bases between. The CDR3 loop spans 12 amino acids. CDR3 nucleotides: TGTGCCAGCAGTTTCAAGGGAGGCGAGCAGTACTTC. The encoded protein is CASSFKGGEQYF. Complete variable domain (other parts from reference TRBV28 and TRBJ2-7): DVKVTQSSRYLVKRTGEKVFLECVQDMDHENMFWYRQDPGLGLRLIYFSYDVKMKEKGDIPEGYSVSREKKERFSLILESASTNQTSMYLCASSFKGGEQYFGPGTRLTVT.

There are many counts of this clone. The chain carries TRBV10-1 and TRBJ2-3; D gene unclear. The germline CDR1 and CDR2 sequences are WNHNN and SYGVQD (reference sequence). This CDR3 region has 12 residues. With 5 bases removed from V and 3 bases from J, the gap between germline ends came to 6 bases. The CDR3 is CASSSTTDTQYF. CDR3 DNA sequence: TGCGCCAGCAGTAGTACGACAGATACGCAGTATTTT.

This clone appeared many times. The CDR3 is CASSYSSGGINEQFF. The CDR3 bases are TGTGCCAGCAGTTACTCTTCAGGGGGCATCAATGAGCAGTTCTTC. The chain couples TRBV6-5 to TRBJ2-1; 8 nucleotides match TRBD1. Germline assignment: CDR1 MNHEY and CDR2 SVGAGI. This CDR3 spans 15 amino acids. J gave up 6 bases and V 0 bases, and 4 bases lay outside the gene matches.

This clone was found many times. This chain connects TRBV20-1 to TRBJ1-1, with 9 positions matching TRBD1. The V and J ends lost 0 bases and 8 bases, in that order; junction bases with no gene match: 7. The CDR3 is made up of 14 amino acids. Germline V gene lookup returns CDR1 DFQATT and CDR2 SNEGSKA (reference sequence). The CDR3 loop reads CSARDWDRAREAFF. Here the CDR3 DNA reads TGCAGTGCTAGAGATTGGGACAGGGCCAGAGAAGCTTTCTTT.

This clone was recorded many times. This sequence joins TRBV20-1 and TRBJ2-1, with 12 bases lining up with TRBD2. The CDR3 extends over 14 amino acids. CDR1 is DFQATT, CDR2 SNEGSKA, per germline (reference sequence). Trimming removed 5 bases from V and 9 bases from J; junction bases left unmatched: 8. The CDR3 reads CSARGLAGSGEQFF. The CDR3 nucleotides are TGCAGTGCTCGAGGACTAGCGGGAAGTGGTGAGCAGTTCTTC.

This chain links TRBV7-9 with TRBJ2-5; 9 nucleotides match TRBD1. V lost 3 bases to trimming and J lost 7 bases; unmatched junction nucleotides: 9. CDR3 size: 15 residues. Germline V gene data show CDR1 as SEHNR and CDR2 as FQNEAQ (reference sequence). CDR3 nucleotides: TGTGCCAGCAGCTTCCCGGGACAGGGTTTGGGGACCCAGTACTTC. This gives the protein CASSFPGQGLGTQYF. Together with reference TRBV7-9 and TRBJ2-5, the CDR3 gives the full variable domain: DTGVSQNPRHKITKRGQNVTFRCDPISEHNRLYWYRQTLGQGPEFLTYFQNEAQLEKSRLLSDRFSAERPKGSFSTLEIQRTEQGDSAMYLCASSFPGQGLGTQYFGPGTRLLVL.

In its sample, this clone was seen many times. The CDR3 reads CASSWTGGDTEAFF. CDR3 nucleotides: TGTGCCAGCAGCTGGACAGGGGGAGATACTGAAGCTTTCTTT. The chain has TRBV7-9 and TRBJ1-1, with TRBD1 matching over 10 bases. Germline V gives CDR1 SEHNR, CDR2 FQNEAQ (reference sequence). The CDR3 sequence is 14 residues long. J lost 5 bases, V lost 4 bases, and 4 bases had no gene match.

By its share, this clone is medium-sized. V usage is TRBV6-1 and J usage is TRBJ2-7; possibly TRBD1 for D (6 bases). The germline V gene encodes CDR1 MNHNS and CDR2 SASEGT. V dropped 1 base and J dropped 3 bases, with 16 bases sitting between them. This CDR3 is 16 amino acids long. DNA of the CDR3: TGTGCCAGCAGTGAAGGTACATGGGGGCCCCTCTACGAGCAGTACTTC. Its protein product is CASSEGTWGPLYEQYF.

Many counts were recorded for this clone. The rearrangement links TRBV7-9 to TRBJ1-2; D is unclear. This CDR3 contains 17 residues. Per germline, CDR1 SEHNR and CDR2 FQNEAQ (reference sequence). Trimming shortened V by 1 base and J by 4 bases, and 19 bases separated the two germline ends. CDR3 DNA: TGTGCCAGCAGCTTAGTTGAGGGAATCAGTCATTTCTATGGCTACACCTTC. Residues: CASSLVEGISHFYGYTF.

This clone has at least ten counts. The chain joins TRBV14 to TRBJ2-1, with a weak D call TRBD1 (6 bases). V lost 1 base, J lost 7 bases, and 17 bases lay in between. The length of the CDR3 is 16 residues. The germline CDR1 and CDR2 sequences are SGHDN and FVKESK. Here the CDR3 reads CASSQVRGLLRNEQFF. Here the CDR3 DNA reads TGTGCCAGCAGCCAAGTAAGGGGGTTACTACGTAATGAGCAGTTCTTC.

The rearrangement uses TRBV11-2 and TRBJ2-7; 7 bases align to TRBD2. CDR1 SGHAT and CDR2 FQNNGV come from the germline V gene. CDR3 length: 16 residues. V dropped 1 base and J dropped 4; count of bases not matched to a gene: 10. The CDR3 loop is CASSLVVGRAGYEQYF. Here the CDR3 DNA reads TGTGCCAGCAGCTTAGTGGTGGGGAGGGCGGGTTACGAGCAGTACTTC.

This clone is medium-sized by share. The rearrangement uses TRBV5-1 and TRBJ2-7; TRBD2 matches at 11 bases. There are 15 residues in the CDR3. The junction had 3 bases not matched to a gene; V was cut back by 4 bases and J by 0 bases. CDR1 and CDR2 (germline): SGHRS, YFSETQ. CDR3 amino acids: CASSAGLAVSYEQYF. The CDR3 DNA reads as TGCGCCAGCAGCGCGGGACTAGCGGTCTCCTACGAGCAGTACTTC.

The genes are TRBV18 and TRBJ2-7; D unclear. The CDR3 has 11 amino acids. The V gene's germline CDR1 is KGHSH and CDR2 LQKENI. Trimming took 6 bases from V and 1 from J, leaving 4 bases between them. CDR3 coding DNA: TGTGCCAGCTCCGGGTCCTACGAGCAGTACTTC. Protein: CASSGSYEQYF.

This clone was seen only a few times. Germline and junction disagree at one end, which may indicate a read error. The chain employs TRBV10-3 and TRBJ2-1; 10 bases match TRBD2. Germline V gene lookup returns CDR1 ENHRY and CDR2 SYGVKD. The CDR3 has 16 residues. CDR3 loop: CAISEGTSVVYNEHFF. CDR3 in DNA: TGTGCCATCAGTGAGGGGACTAGCGTGGTTTACAATGAGCATTTCTTC.

This clone was seen many times. The chain has TRBV6-2 or TRBV6-3 and TRBJ2-1, with TRBD2 matching over 8 bases. Trimming cost V 2 bases and J 7 bases; bases outside gene matches: 10. Germline lookup yields CDR1 MNHEY and CDR2 SVGEGT. CDR3 length: 16 residues. CDR3 in amino acids: CASSYGGAGGWNEQFF. The CDR3 nucleotides are TGTGCCAGCAGTTACGGCGGGGCGGGAGGCTGGAATGAGCAGTTCTTC.

This clone occurred many times. A clone one base away is much larger, so this may be a read error. The identical CDR3 is also encoded by other nucleotide sequences in the sample. CDR3 region: CASSSDTYNEQYF. For the CDR3, the DNA is TGTGCCAGCAGTTCCGACACGTATAACGAGCAGTACTTC. The chain is built from TRBV7-9 and TRBJ2-7; unclear D gene. V was cut by 6 bases and J by 5 bases, with 14 bases left in between. This CDR3 comprises 13 residues. CDR1 is SEHNR and CDR2 is FQNEAQ in the germline V gene (reference sequence).

This clone was observed a few times. Compared with germline, one end of the junction differs, possibly owing to a read error. This chain links TRBV6-6 with TRBJ1-6; tentatively, D is TRBD1 (5 bases). There are 15 residues in the CDR3. Germline CDR1 and CDR2: MNHNY and SVGAGI (reference sequence). The CDR3 is CASSYISGGFSSLHF. CDR3 sequence (DNA): TGTGCCAGCAGTTATATCTCTGGGGGATTTTCATCCCTCCACTTT.

Ten or more counts support this clone. Here the CDR3 reads CASSDVATRRNEQFF. CDR3 in DNA: TGTGCCAGCAGTGATGTGGCTACCCGGCGCAATGAGCAGTTCTTC. The chain couples TRBV6-4 to TRBJ2-1; D unclear. V was cut by 3 bases and J by 6 bases, with 15 bases left in between. In germline, CDR1 is MRHNA, CDR2 SNTAGT. This CDR3 spans 15 amino acids.

The J gene is TRBJ1-2, the V gene TRBV15, with unresolved D. CDR3 length: 12 residues. Germline V gene data show CDR1 as LNHNV and CDR2 as YYDKDF (reference sequence). Trimming removed 3 bases from V and 9 bases from J, with 11 bases in between. CDR3 loop: CATSSVQQCYTF. CDR3 nucleotide sequence: TGTGCCACCAGCAGCGTTCAACAGTGCTACACCTTC.

Regarding this clone: This may arise from a read error, as a much more abundant clone is one base away. The chain recombines TRBV18 with TRBJ2-3, with D perhaps matching TRBD1 or TRBD2 (7 bases each). This CDR3 has 15 amino acids. Germline CDR1 and CDR2: KGHSH and LQKENI. DNA of the CDR3: TGTGCCAGCTCACCGCGCAGGGGGGGCAAAGATACGCAGTACTTT. Its translation is CASSPRRGGKDTQYF.